This TCR beta chain was retrieved from a study of T cells in Graves' hyperthyroidism and ophthalmopathy. Findings and caveats of the study: Ophthalmopathy, as predicted by the model, came a median about seven months after the prediction.

Worth noting for this clonotype: Its target is not known.

What was amplified from RNA transcripts were TCR beta CDR3 regions. The study used the HTBI primer set for a first-round RT-PCR of the TCR CDR3. MiXCR was run by TCRdb on the multiplex PCR reads, yielding one entry per CDR3 protein. The repertoire includes around 600,000 distinct CDR3 sequences, 45% of them detected once, and more than 7% sits in the top ten. This CDR3 region has 14 residues. The V segment lost 6 bases and the J segment 5 bases; nucleotides outside the gene matches: 5. Germline V gene lookup returns CDR1 SEHNR and CDR2 FQNEAQ (reference sequence). Exclusion of patients followed from uncontrolled infection, other autoimmune disease, pregnancy or lactation.

The sample taken for sequencing was peripheral blood or thyroid tissue (not recorded which). This sequence was found in an adult man with Graves' disease, either hyperthyroidism or ophthalmopathy (not recorded which). The gene calls are TRBV7-9 and TRBJ2-5; 11 bases fit TRBD1. CDR3 in DNA: TGTGCCAGCAGTCCGGACAGGGGGCCGGAGACCCAGTACTTC. Protein: CASSPDRGPETQYF.